This TCR beta chain was profiled in a study of blood T cell repertoires in COVID-19. Followed over time, Seattle patients had been enrolled while infection was active. Assay used: immunoSEQ multiplex PCR; TCRdb lists only in-frame clones, some missing. The sample shows roughly 64,000 clones, roughly 78% of them seen only once. Germline trimming cut 4 bases from V and 9 bases from J; bases unmatched to any gene: 9. Germline V gene lookup returns CDR1 SGHNT and CDR2 YYREEE (reference sequence). This CDR3 contains 14 residues. Sequencing was performed on peripheral blood. The clonotype comes from a man in his sixties with COVID-19, enrolled during active disease. The V gene is TRBV5-4, the J gene TRBJ2-3; 9 bases fit TRBD2. CDR3 sequence reads: CASSNLISGGTQYF. CDR3 bases: TGTGCCAGCAGCAATCTCATTAGCGGGGGCACGCAGTATTTT. Complete variable domain (other parts from reference TRBV5-4 and TRBJ2-3): ETGVTQSPTHLIKTRGQQVTLRCSSQSGHNTVSWYQQALGQGPQFIFQYYREEENGRGNFPPRFSGLQFPNYSSELNVNALELDDSALYLCASSNLISGGTQYFGPGTRLTVL.